This T cell receptor (beta chain) originates from a study of T cell responses to AZD1222 COVID-19 vaccine. Whole-study findings and limits: Among the donors, most were white British and more were female, and clonal diversity was possibly underestimated. No day 14 peak samples; only post-peak repertoires were characterized. Once two AZD1222 doses were given, Spike-specific TCR breadth and depth went up.

Trimming cost V 6 bases and J 7 bases; bases outside gene matches: 14. The germline V gene has CDR1 SGHVS and CDR2 FQNEAQ. This CDR3 contains 15 residues. In regard to this clone: Its antigen is unidentified.

The repertoire was sequenced with immunoSEQ multiplex PCR; TCRdb's copy has only in-frame clones and lacks some. Among around 210,000 clones, about 94% were seen once, and the ten largest hold approximately 1.7%. The TCR originated in an adult who received the MenACWY meningococcal vaccine as a control. Sequencing was performed on peripheral blood, taken 28 days after the second dose of the MenACWY control vaccine. The V gene is TRBV7-8, the J gene TRBJ2-7; TRBD1 matches at 8 bases. The CDR3 protein is CASRKGTGPGPEQYF. The CDR3 DNA reads as TGTGCCAGCAGAAAAGGGACAGGACCCGGTCCGGAGCAGTACTTC. Together with reference TRBV7-8 and TRBJ2-7, the CDR3 gives the full variable domain: GAGVSQSPRYKVAKRGQDVALRCDPISGHVSLFWYQQALGQGPEFLTYFQNEAQLDKSGLPSDRFFAERPEGSVSTLKIQRTQQEDSAVYLCASRKGTGPGPEQYFGPGTRLTVT.